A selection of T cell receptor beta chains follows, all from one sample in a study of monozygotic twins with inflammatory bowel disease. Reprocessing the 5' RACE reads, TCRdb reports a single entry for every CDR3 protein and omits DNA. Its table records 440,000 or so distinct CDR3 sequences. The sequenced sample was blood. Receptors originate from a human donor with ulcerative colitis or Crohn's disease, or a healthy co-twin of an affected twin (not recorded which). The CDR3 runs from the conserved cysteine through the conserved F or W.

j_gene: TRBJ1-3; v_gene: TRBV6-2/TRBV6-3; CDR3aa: CASSYSDGGNTIYF
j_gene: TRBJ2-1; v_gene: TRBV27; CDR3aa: CASRASGRGEQFF
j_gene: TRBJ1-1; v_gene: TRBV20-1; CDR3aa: CSARDRRGRPEAFF
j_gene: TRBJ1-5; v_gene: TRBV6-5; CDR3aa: CASSIGHNQPQHF
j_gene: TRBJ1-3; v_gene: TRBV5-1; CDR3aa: CASSLARTSDTIYF
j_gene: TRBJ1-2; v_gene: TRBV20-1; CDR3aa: CSATMDANSGYTF
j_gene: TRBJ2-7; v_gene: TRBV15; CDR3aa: CATGLDRGIIHEQYF
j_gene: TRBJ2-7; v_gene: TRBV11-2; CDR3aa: CASSALKGSGYEQYF
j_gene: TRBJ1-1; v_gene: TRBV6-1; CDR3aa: CASRVMNTEAFF
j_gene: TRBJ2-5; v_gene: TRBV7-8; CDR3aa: CASSLDQGRQETQYF
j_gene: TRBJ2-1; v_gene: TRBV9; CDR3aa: CASSVGAEEQFF
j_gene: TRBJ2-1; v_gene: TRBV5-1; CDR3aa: CASSFEGGGVSEQFF
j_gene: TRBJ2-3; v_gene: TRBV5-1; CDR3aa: CASSRTSGRDTDTQYF
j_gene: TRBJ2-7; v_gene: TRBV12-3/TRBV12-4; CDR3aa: CASSLGDNSYEQYF
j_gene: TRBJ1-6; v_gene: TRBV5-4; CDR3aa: CASSSGGGYNSPLHF
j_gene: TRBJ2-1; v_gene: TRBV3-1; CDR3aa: CASSQGVSGVSDEQFF
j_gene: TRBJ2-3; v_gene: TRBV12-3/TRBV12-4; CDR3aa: CASMGPGKDTQYF
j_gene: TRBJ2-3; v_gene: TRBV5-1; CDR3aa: CASAPGASSTDTQYF
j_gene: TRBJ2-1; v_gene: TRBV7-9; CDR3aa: CASSLPGASYNEQFF
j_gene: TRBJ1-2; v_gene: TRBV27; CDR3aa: CASSPGLRYGYTF
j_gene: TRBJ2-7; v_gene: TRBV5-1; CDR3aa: CASSLGGTGAYEQYF
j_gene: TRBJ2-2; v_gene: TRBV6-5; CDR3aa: CASSSQANTGELFF
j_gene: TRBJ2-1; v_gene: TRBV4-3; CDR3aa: CASSAEVGYNEQFF
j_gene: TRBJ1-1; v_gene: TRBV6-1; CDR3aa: CASRGQGRRTEAFF